The 2 T cell receptor beta chains below come from one sample, sequenced in a study of beta chain features in type 1 diabetes. Their target antigens are unknown. Of the isolated RNA, all was reverse transcribed, and so the sequenced material was expressed TCRB transcripts. Profiled with immunoSEQ multiplex PCR; TCRdb holds only in-frame clones, not every one. Of under 200,000 clones in the sample, just over 8% were seen once. General observations from the study: Among all four CD4+ subsets, Type 1 diabetes patients had TCRB CDR3s that were moderately but significantly shorter.

The sample comprised central memory CD4+ T cells from blood. Source of these receptors: a woman in her late teens or twenties with type 1 diabetes.

The V and J genes are TRBV18 and TRBJ1-4; 7 bases match TRBD1. This CDR3 has 12 residues. The junction had 2 bases not matched to a gene; V was cut back by 1 base and J by 12 bases. CDR1 is KGHSH and CDR2 is LQKENI in the germline V gene. The CDR3 reads CASSPRQGELFF. CDR3 sequence (DNA): TGTGCCAGCTCACCACGACAGGGAGAACTGTTTTTT.

The table lists this clone with a few counts. Other DNA sequences in the same sample also yield this CDR3. CDR3 DNA: TGTGCCAGCAGCTTAGTACTAGCGGGGGGCACAGATACGCAGTATTTT. The encoded protein is CASSLVLAGGTDTQYF. This chain uses TRBV7-9 with TRBJ2-3; 11 bases agree with TRBD2. J gave up 1 base and V 1 base, and 1 base lay outside the gene matches. Germline V CDR1 and CDR2: SEHNR, FQNEAQ (reference sequence). There are 16 residues in the CDR3.